The present entry profiles one T cell receptor (beta chain) with its context. Profiled with immunoSEQ multiplex PCR; TCRdb holds only in-frame clones, not every one. Of 30,000 to 40,000 clones in the sample, approximately 86% were seen once. V lost 1 base and J 4 bases, leaving 14 bases between the germline ends. Looked up from germline, CDR1 is SGHVS and CDR2 is FQNEAQ. The CDR3 is 16 residues long. This record belongs to a study of control samples from healthy donors and cancer patients. The chain couples TRBV7-8 to TRBJ2-1; D possibly uses TRBD1 or TRBD2 (5 bases each). The sequencing input was PBMCs. This receptor was obtained from a woman aged 35 to 49 with lung cancer. CDR3 sequence reads: CASSLGLGASYNEQFF. CDR3 sequence (DNA): TGTGCCAGCAGCTTAGGCCTCGGGGCATCGTACAATGAGCAGTTCTTC.